This entry is about one TCR beta chain. The antigen is unknown. Tagging with unique molecular identifiers was applied to individual cDNA molecules. TCRdb reprocessed the 5' RACE reads via MiXCR and lists one record per CDR3 protein. Counted here are 45,000 to 55,000 distinct CDR3 sequences, around 6.5% occurring once; the ten biggest clones make up approximately 2.6%. The CDR3 has 14 residues. Germline V gene sequence: CDR1 SGHNT, CDR2 YYREEE (reference sequence). V lost 0 bases and J 7 bases, leaving 11 bases between the germline ends. This specimen comes from a study of early T cells in non-severe SARS-CoV-2 infection. In the study overall: Sequencing input comprised bulk RNA from unsorted whole blood; chain pairing was not available.

Study observations and caveats: Reliance on VDJdb matching favored anti-spike CD8 responses; private and CD4 specificities were missed.

The sequencing used whole blood, collected at baseline. This TCR derives from an adult who was a healthcare worker with PCR-confirmed SARS-CoV-2 infection or an uninfected control (not recorded which). The chain is built from TRBV5-4 and TRBJ2-1; maybe TRBD1 (5 bases). The CDR3 nucleotides read TGTGCCAGCAGCTTGGAATACAGGAGTAATGAGCAGTTCTTC. It specifies CASSLEYRSNEQFF. The full variable domain, completed using reference TRBV5-4 and TRBJ2-1, is ETGVTQSPTHLIKTRGQQVTLRCSSQSGHNTVSWYQQALGQGPQFIFQYYREEENGRGNFPPRFSGLQFPNYSSELNVNALELDDSALYLCASSLEYRSNEQFFGPGTRLTVL.